The 8 T cell receptor beta chains in this list originate from one sample, sequenced in a study of cytomegalovirus exposure and HLA in healthy donors. Method: immunoSEQ multiplex PCR; TCRdb's copy keeps in-frame clones and lacks some. The table shows around 300,000 clones, with 70% to 90% occurring only once. The material sequenced was PBMCs. The receptors originated from a woman younger than 30 in good health and CMV-seronegative.

V gene TRBV7-6 combines with J gene TRBJ2-6, with D maybe TRBD2 (6 bases). The V gene's germline CDR1 is SGHVS and CDR2 FNYEAQ. The CDR3 is 15 amino acids. V was trimmed by 5 bases and J by 2 bases, leaving 10 bases between them. The CDR3, as DNA: TGTGCCAGCAGCACAAGACTAGCTGGGGCCAACGTCCTGACTTTC. Translated: CASSTRLAGANVLTF.

This sequence joins TRBV7-9 and TRBJ1-2; D remains unclear. This CDR3 comprises 16 residues. V lost 4 bases, J lost 3 bases, and 18 bases lay in between. Germline V gives CDR1 SEHNR, CDR2 FQNEAQ (reference sequence). CDR3 nucleotides: TGTGCCAGCAGCTCCCCTGGGTCCTTGCGGGACTATGGCTACACCTTC. This gives the protein CASSSPGSLRDYGYTF.

The chain uses TRBV28 and TRBJ2-2; possibly TRBD1 for D (6 bases). Trimming stripped 7 bases from V and 2 bases from J, with 8 bases between. Looked up from germline, CDR1 is MDHEN and CDR2 is SYDVKM. The CDR3 has 13 residues. CDR3 sequence: CASKGHNTGELFF. Here the CDR3 DNA reads TGTGCCAGCAAGGGACATAACACCGGGGAGCTGTTTTTT.

The CDR3 is CASSLSGRAAKNIQYF. For the CDR3, the DNA is TGTGCCAGCAGCCTTAGCGGGAGGGCGGCCAAAAACATTCAGTACTTC. The chain recombines TRBV7-6 with TRBJ2-4, with 11 positions matching TRBD2. Per the germline V gene, CDR1 is SGHVS and CDR2 is FNYEAQ. The CDR3 length is 16 residues. The ends lost 5 bases at V and 1 base at J; junction bases unmatched: 4.

The chain joins TRBV10-3 to TRBJ2-1, with 7 bases matching TRBD2. This CDR3 region has 12 residues. From germline, CDR1 is ENHRY and CDR2 SYGVKD. The junction had 4 bases not matched to a gene; V was cut back by 6 bases and J by 8 bases. The DNA of the CDR3 is TGTGCCATCAGCGGACTAGGGGATGAGCAGTTCTTC. Its protein is CAISGLGDEQFF.

The chain recombines TRBV9 with TRBJ2-1; 10 positions match TRBD2. The ends lost 3 bases at V and 5 bases at J; junction bases unmatched: 11. This CDR3 contains 17 residues. Germline loops: CDR1 SGDLS, CDR2 YYNGEE. CDR3 nucleotides: TGTGCCAGCAGCGAAAACCCCGGACTAGCGGAACACAATGAGCAGTTCTTC. Translated, it gives CASSENPGLAEHNEQFF.

The rearrangement uses TRBV5-1 and TRBJ1-1, with 8 bases fitting TRBD1. The junction had 3 bases not matched to a gene; V was cut back by 0 bases and J by 11 bases. In germline, CDR1 is SGHRS, CDR2 YFSETQ. This CDR3 region has 12 residues. This CDR3 is CASSLGGDRAFF. CDR3 sequence (DNA): TGCGCCAGCAGCTTGGGAGGGGACAGGGCTTTCTTT.

This chain links TRBV6-6 with TRBJ2-5; perhaps TRBD2 as D (6 bases). This CDR3 comprises 15 residues. V lost 6 bases, J lost 4 bases, and 18 bases lay in between. Germline V gene sequence: CDR1 MNHNY, CDR2 SVGAGI (reference sequence). For the CDR3, the DNA is TGTGCCAGCAGCGTAGCGGAGGGAAGCGGAGAGACCCAGTACTTC. This gives the protein CASSVAEGSGETQYF.